These 22 T cell receptor beta chains came from one sample sequenced in a study of cytomegalovirus exposure and HLA in healthy donors. The PCR made use of 60 Vbeta and 13 Jbeta primers. The table came from immunoSEQ multiplex PCR; TCRdb's copy has only in-frame clones and leaves some out. The table has 110,000 or so clones, about 81% seen once. Material: PBMCs. Receptors were obtained from a middle-aged man in good health and CMV-seronegative.

This clone was detected a few times. V usage is TRBV2 and J usage is TRBJ2-5, with D maybe TRBD2 (7 bases). The V gene lost 5 bases and the J gene lost 1 base, with 14 bases spanning the gap. The CDR3 totals 15 residues. In germline, CDR1 is SNHLY, CDR2 FYNNEI. The chain's CDR3 is CASSRGSGVQETQYF. Here the CDR3 DNA reads TGTGCCAGCAGTAGGGGGAGCGGGGTCCAAGAGACCCAGTACTTC.

This clone was picked up a small number of times. The chain has TRBV6-1 and TRBJ2-1; a possible D gene is TRBD1 (6 bases). This CDR3 is 14 amino acids long. V was clipped by 2 bases and J by 7 bases, with 12 bases between them. Germline loops: CDR1 MNHNS, CDR2 SASEGT. CDR3 sequence reads: CASSEQGMSNEQFF. The CDR3 DNA reads as TGTGCCAGCAGTGAACAGGGGATGAGTAATGAGCAGTTCTTC.

The genes are TRBV7-2 and TRBJ1-2; D not resolved. The ends were cut back, 2 bases at V and 4 bases at J, with 8 bases in the middle. Germline CDR1 SGHTA, CDR2 FQGNSA. The CDR3 length is 13 residues. Here the CDR3 reads CASSLPRSYGYTF. The CDR3 nucleotides read TGTGCCAGCAGCTTACCCCGTTCCTATGGCTACACCTTC.

The V and J genes are TRBV9 and TRBJ2-1; D might be TRBD2 (6 bases). V shed 5 bases and J shed 0 bases, with 12 bases lying between them. Germline V lookup: CDR1 SGDLS, CDR2 YYNGEE. The CDR3 has 15 amino acids. CDR3 sequence: CASSPRLVSYNEQFF. CDR3 coding DNA: TGTGCCAGCAGTCCCAGACTAGTCTCCTACAATGAGCAGTTCTTC.

V and J are TRBV2 and TRBJ2-5, with D possibly TRBD2 on 5 matching bases. CDR3 length: 11 residues. Trimming cost V 5 bases and J 11 bases, with 12 bases left between them. The germline gives CDR1 SNHLY, CDR2 FYNNEI. The CDR3 region is CASSFFGEQYF. CDR3 nucleotide sequence: TGTGCCAGCAGTTTCTTCGGGGAGCAGTACTTC.

The chain is built from TRBV2 and TRBJ2-1, with TRBD1 matching 9 bases. The CDR3 has 13 amino acids. Germline-derived CDR1 and CDR2 are SNHLY and FYNNEI. V lost 10 bases, J lost 6 bases, and 7 bases stayed unmatched. This chain's CDR3 is CATRTGEINEQFF. In DNA, the CDR3 is TGTGCCACTCGGACAGGGGAAATCAATGAGCAGTTCTTC.

This clone was seen more than once but under ten times. J is TRBJ2-6 and V is TRBV5-8; no definite D call. The CDR3 covers 13 residues. Germline V gene lookup returns CDR1 SGHTS and CDR2 YDEGEE. Trimming pared 6 bases from V and 3 bases from J, leaving 7 bases between. The CDR3 loop reads CASNGFGANVLTF. The CDR3 DNA reads as TGTGCCAGCAACGGTTTTGGGGCCAACGTCCTGACTTTC.

This chain links TRBV27 with TRBJ2-7, with 7 bases identical to TRBD1. This CDR3 spans 15 amino acids. In germline, CDR1 is MNHEY, CDR2 SMNVEV (reference sequence). V dropped 4 bases and J dropped 0; count of bases not matched to a gene: 6. CDR3 coding DNA: TGTGCCAGCAGTTCCTTACAGGGGAGCTCCTACGAGCAGTACTTC. Amino acid sequence: CASSSLQGSSYEQYF.

The chain employs TRBV9 and TRBJ2-2, with 9 bases matching TRBD2. The V gene's germline CDR1 is SGDLS and CDR2 YYNGEE. This CDR3 is built from 17 residues. The junction had 4 bases not matched to a gene; V was cut back by 0 bases and J by 1 base. Here the CDR3 reads CASSVGGGGVNTGELFF. Here the CDR3 DNA reads TGTGCCAGCAGCGTAGGTGGCGGGGGGGTGAACACCGGGGAGCTGTTTTTT.

The chain joins TRBV6-5 to TRBJ1-5, with D unresolved. The CDR3 is made up of 12 amino acids. Germline CDR1 MNHEY, CDR2 SVGAGI. V lost 4 bases and J 9 bases, leaving 10 bases between the germline ends. CDR3 in amino acids: CASSSPPGPQHF. The CDR3 DNA reads as TGTGCCAGCAGTTCCCCCCCGGGGCCCCAGCATTTT.

The chain couples TRBV18 to TRBJ2-4, with a possible D match to TRBD1 (6 bases). Germline lookup yields CDR1 KGHSH and CDR2 LQKENI. The germline V and J ends were trimmed by 4 bases and 5 bases, with 24 bases remaining between them. This CDR3 contains 18 residues. The CDR3, as DNA: TGTGCCAGCTCACGCAACACCGACAGGCTTTCTGTCCAAAACATTCAGTACTTC. This sequence encodes CASSRNTDRLSVQNIQYF.

This rearrangement joins TRBV10-3 to TRBJ2-7; 14 bases map to TRBD2. V trimming: 7 bases; J trimming: 1 base; junction bases outside the gene matches: 9. Germline V CDR1 and CDR2: ENHRY, SYGVKD. The CDR3 extends over 17 amino acids. The CDR3 here is CAIKGTSGGPSSYEQYF. CDR3 sequence (DNA): TGTGCCATCAAAGGGACTAGCGGGGGACCCTCATCCTACGAGCAGTACTTC.

This rearrangement joins TRBV7-2 to TRBJ1-3; D may be TRBD2 (5 bases). Judging by the DNA end, TRBJ2-2 fits better; the J call may be wrong. CDR1 is SGHTA and CDR2 is FQGNSA in the germline V gene. The CDR3 has 19 residues. CDR3 in amino acids: CASSLFPGAGVGNTGELFF. The CDR3 nucleotides read TGTGCCAGCAGCTTATTCCCTGGCGCCGGGGTGGGGAACACCGGGGAGCTGTTTTTT.

The rearrangement links TRBV19 to TRBJ1-2; TRBD1 is a possible D gene (6 bases). Deletions cut 6 bases from V and 6 bases from J, with 14 bases between. The CDR3 spans 13 residues. Germline V gene data show CDR1 as LNHDA and CDR2 as SQIVND (reference sequence). The CDR3 nucleotides read TGTGCCAGTAGAATCCGACAGGAGGATGGCTACACCTTC. Translating gives CASRIRQEDGYTF.

V gene TRBV28 combines with J gene TRBJ2-1; TRBD1 matches 7 bases. Trimming took 4 bases from V and 2 from J; bases not matched to a gene: 11. This CDR3 comprises 17 residues. Germline-derived CDR1 and CDR2 are MDHEN and SYDVKM. The CDR3 nucleotides are TGTGCCAGCAGTTCTCAGACAGGGTTCCGGGCCTACAATGAGCAGTTCTTC. Its translation: CASSSQTGFRAYNEQFF.

This chain joins TRBV7-2 and TRBJ2-7, with D tentatively TRBD2 (6 bases). With 4 bases removed from V and 6 bases from J, the gap between germline ends came to 16 bases. CDR3 size: 14 residues. The germline V gene encodes CDR1 SGHTA and CDR2 FQGNSA. In DNA form, the CDR3 reads TGTGCCAGCAGCTCCAGTTGGGGAGGTGGCGAGCAGTACTTC. Protein product: CASSSSWGGGEQYF.

This clone showed up just once. This chain joins TRBV18 and TRBJ2-7; 11 bases agree with TRBD2. This CDR3 region has 15 residues. J was trimmed by 2 bases and V by 3 bases; bases with no gene match: 3. Germline CDR1 and CDR2: KGHSH and LQKENI. The DNA of the CDR3 is TGTGCCAGCTCACCGGGACTAGCGGTAACCTACGAGCAGTACTTC. Its translation is CASSPGLAVTYEQYF.

The chain joins TRBV19 to TRBJ2-3, with D tentatively TRBD2 (5 bases). The CDR3 is 16 amino acids. V dropped 8 bases and J dropped 2 bases, with 20 bases sitting between them. Germline V gives CDR1 LNHDA, CDR2 SQIVND (reference sequence). DNA for the CDR3: TGTGCCAGTTCTTCCGGCGTGTCGGGGATCACAGATACGCAGTATTTT. Protein product: CASSSGVSGITDTQYF.

The chain joins TRBV11-2 to TRBJ1-1; D gene uncertain. Germline V CDR1 and CDR2: SGHAT, FQNNGV. The CDR3 runs to 14 residues. V lost 1 base and J 2 bases, leaving 8 bases between the germline ends. CDR3 DNA: TGTGCCAGCAGCTTAGCAGGTGATAACACTGAAGCTTTCTTT. Protein: CASSLAGDNTEAFF.

The V and J genes are TRBV6-5 and TRBJ1-2; D remains ambiguous. V lost 4 bases and J lost 8, with 17 bases in between. Germline CDR1 is MNHEY and CDR2 is SVGAGI. This CDR3 has 14 amino acids. CDR3 nucleotides: TGTGCCAGCAGTTCCCGTCTTAAATCCGGGGGCTACACCTTC. Protein sequence: CASSSRLKSGGYTF.

This clone appeared once. The genes are TRBV6-5 and TRBJ2-1; D not resolved. The V gene lost 0 bases and the J gene lost 1 base, with 10 bases spanning the gap. From germline, CDR1 is MNHEY and CDR2 SVGAGI. The CDR3 runs 16 residues. The CDR3 coding sequence is TGTGCCAGCAGTTACTCGATTTTCGGGTCCTACAATGAGCAGTTCTTC. Translation gives CASSYSIFGSYNEQFF.

The J gene is TRBJ2-2, the V gene TRBV6-5; 7 bases match TRBD1. J gave up 5 bases and V 4 bases, and 10 bases lay outside the gene matches. CDR1 is MNHEY and CDR2 is SVGAGI in the germline V gene. The CDR3 consists of 16 residues. The CDR3 region is CASSWKTGVGTGELFF. The CDR3 DNA reads as TGTGCCAGCAGTTGGAAAACAGGGGTCGGGACCGGGGAGCTGTTTTTT.